The T cell receptor beta chain described here comes from a study of blood T cell repertoires in COVID-19. Profiled with immunoSEQ multiplex PCR; TCRdb holds only in-frame clones, not every one. The data contain some 150,000 clones, roughly 80% of them singletons. A Seattle source enrolled patients during active infection and followed them longitudinally. Looked up from germline, CDR1 is SGHRS and CDR2 is YFSETQ. V lost 0 bases and J lost 8; bases outside the gene matches: 3. The CDR3 spans 13 residues. Sequenced: peripheral blood. The TCR sequence derives from an older woman with COVID-19, enrolled during active disease. This sequence joins TRBV5-1 and TRBJ1-2; TRBD1 matches 8 bases. CDR3 bases: TGCGCCAGCAGCTTGGGGACAGGGAACGGCTACACCTTC. Amino acid sequence: CASSLGTGNGYTF.